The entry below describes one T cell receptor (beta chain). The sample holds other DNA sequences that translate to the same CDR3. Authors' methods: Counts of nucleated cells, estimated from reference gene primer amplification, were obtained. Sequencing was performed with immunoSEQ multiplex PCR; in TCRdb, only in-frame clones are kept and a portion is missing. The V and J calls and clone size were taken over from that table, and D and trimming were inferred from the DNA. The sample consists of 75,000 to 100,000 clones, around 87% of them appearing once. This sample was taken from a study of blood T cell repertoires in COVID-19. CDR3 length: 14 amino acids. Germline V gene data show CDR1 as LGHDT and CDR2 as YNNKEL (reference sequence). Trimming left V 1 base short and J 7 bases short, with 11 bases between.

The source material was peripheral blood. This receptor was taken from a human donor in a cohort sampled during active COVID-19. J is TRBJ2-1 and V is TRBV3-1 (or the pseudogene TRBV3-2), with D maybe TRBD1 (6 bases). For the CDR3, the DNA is TGTGCCAGCAGCCAAGGAAGGGGGTCAAATGAGCAGTTCTTC. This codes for CASSQGRGSNEQFF.